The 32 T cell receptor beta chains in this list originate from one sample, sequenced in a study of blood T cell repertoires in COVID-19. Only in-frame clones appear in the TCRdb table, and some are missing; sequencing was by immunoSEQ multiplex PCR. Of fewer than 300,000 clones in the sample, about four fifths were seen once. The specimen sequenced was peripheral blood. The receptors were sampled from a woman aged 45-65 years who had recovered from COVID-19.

The CDR3, as DNA: TGTGCCAGCTCACCCCCCATGGCGGGGGCTGAAGCTTTCTTT. Its protein product is CASSPPMAGAEAFF. V usage is TRBV18 and J usage is TRBJ1-1, with a tentative D call TRBD1 (5 bases). Per germline, CDR1 KGHSH and CDR2 LQKENI. The CDR3 has 14 residues. Deletions cut 3 bases from V and 6 bases from J, with 14 bases between.

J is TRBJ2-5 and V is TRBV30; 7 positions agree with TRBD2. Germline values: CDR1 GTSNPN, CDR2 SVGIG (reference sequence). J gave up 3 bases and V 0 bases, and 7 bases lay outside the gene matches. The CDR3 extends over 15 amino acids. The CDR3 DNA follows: TGTGCCTGGAGTGTAAGCCTAGCGGCCAAAGAGACCCAGTACTTC. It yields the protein CAWSVSLAAKETQYF.

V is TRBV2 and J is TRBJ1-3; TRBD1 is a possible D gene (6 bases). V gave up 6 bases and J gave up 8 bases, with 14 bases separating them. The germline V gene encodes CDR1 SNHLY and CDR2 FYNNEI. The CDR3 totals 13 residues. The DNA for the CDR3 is TGTGCCAGCAGGCCAGGGGTAGTAGACACCATATATTTT. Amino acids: CASRPGVVDTIYF.

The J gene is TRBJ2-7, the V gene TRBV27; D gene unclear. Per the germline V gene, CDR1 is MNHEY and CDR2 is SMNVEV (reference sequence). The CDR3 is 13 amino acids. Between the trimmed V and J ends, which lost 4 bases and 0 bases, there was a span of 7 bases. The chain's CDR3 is CASSSRFSYEQYF. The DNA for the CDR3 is TGTGCCAGCAGTTCCAGGTTCTCCTACGAGCAGTACTTC.

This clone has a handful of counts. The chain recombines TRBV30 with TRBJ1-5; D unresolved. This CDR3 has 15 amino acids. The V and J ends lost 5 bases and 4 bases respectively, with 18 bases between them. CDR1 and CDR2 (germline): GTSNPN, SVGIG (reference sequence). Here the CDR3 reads CAWGEGGSLNQPQHF. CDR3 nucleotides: TGTGCCTGGGGGGAAGGCGGCAGCCTAAATCAGCCCCAGCATTTT. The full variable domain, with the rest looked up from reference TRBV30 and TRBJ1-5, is SQTIHQWPATLVQPVGSPLSLECTVEGTSNPNLYWYRQAAGRGLQLLFYSVGIGQISSEVPQNLSASRPQDRQFILSSKKLLLSDSGFYLCAWGEGGSLNQPQHFGDGTRLSIL.

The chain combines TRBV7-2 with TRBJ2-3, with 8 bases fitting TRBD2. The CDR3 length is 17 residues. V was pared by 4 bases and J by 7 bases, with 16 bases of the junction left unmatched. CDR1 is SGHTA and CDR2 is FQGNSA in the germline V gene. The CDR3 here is CASSSPLRGGIGYTQYF. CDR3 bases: TGTGCCAGCAGCTCCCCCCTCCGCGGGGGGATCGGATATACGCAGTATTTT.

The CDR3 reads CSVAPRLPPSSYNEQFF. The DNA of the CDR3 is TGCAGCGTTGCCCCGAGACTTCCCCCTAGCTCCTACAATGAGCAGTTCTTC. The V and J genes are TRBV29-1 and TRBJ2-1; D gene unclear. Germline V gene lookup returns CDR1 SQVTM and CDR2 ANQGSEA. The CDR3 has 17 amino acids. V was clipped by 4 bases and J by 0 bases, with 19 bases between them.

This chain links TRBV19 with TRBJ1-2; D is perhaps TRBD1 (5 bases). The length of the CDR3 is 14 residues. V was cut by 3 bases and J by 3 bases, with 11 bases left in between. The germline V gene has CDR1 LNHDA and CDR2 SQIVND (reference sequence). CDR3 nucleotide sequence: TGTGCCAGTAGTATCCGGGGGGGAGACTATGGCTACACCTTC. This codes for CASSIRGGDYGYTF.

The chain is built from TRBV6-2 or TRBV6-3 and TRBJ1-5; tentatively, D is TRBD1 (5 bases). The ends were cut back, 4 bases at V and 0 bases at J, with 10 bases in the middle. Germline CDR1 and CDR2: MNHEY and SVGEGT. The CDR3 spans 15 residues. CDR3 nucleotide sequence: TGTGCCAGCAGTTCACCGGGGGTTAGCAATCAGCCCCAGCATTTT. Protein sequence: CASSSPGVSNQPQHF.

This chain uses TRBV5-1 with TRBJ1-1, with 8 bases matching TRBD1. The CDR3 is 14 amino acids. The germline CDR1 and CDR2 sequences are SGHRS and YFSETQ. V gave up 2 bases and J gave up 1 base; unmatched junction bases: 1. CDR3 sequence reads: CASSLTGGNTEAFF. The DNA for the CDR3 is TGCGCCAGCAGCTTAACAGGGGGGAACACTGAAGCTTTCTTT.

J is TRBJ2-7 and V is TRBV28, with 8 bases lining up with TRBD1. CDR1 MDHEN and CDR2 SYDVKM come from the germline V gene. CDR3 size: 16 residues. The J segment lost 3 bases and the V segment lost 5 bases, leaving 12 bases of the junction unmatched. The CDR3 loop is CASSAVRGPPVYEQYF. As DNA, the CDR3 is TGTGCCAGCAGTGCCGTCAGGGGGCCCCCGGTCTACGAGCAGTACTTC.

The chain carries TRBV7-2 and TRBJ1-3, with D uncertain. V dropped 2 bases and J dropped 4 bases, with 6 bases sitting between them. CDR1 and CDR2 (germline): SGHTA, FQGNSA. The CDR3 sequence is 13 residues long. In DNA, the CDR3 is TGTGCCAGCAGCTTAATATCCGGAAACACCATATATTTT. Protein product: CASSLISGNTIYF.

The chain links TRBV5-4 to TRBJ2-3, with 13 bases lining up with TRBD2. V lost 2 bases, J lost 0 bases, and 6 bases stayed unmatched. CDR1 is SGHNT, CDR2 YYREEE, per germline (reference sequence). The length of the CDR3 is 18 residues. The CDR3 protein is CASSLMGLAGISTDTQYF. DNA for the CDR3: TGTGCCAGCAGCTTAATGGGACTAGCGGGGATTAGCACAGATACGCAGTATTTT. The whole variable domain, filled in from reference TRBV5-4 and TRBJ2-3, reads ETGVTQSPTHLIKTRGQQVTLRCSSQSGHNTVSWYQQALGQGPQFIFQYYREEENGRGNFPPRFSGLQFPNYSSELNVNALELDDSALYLCASSLMGLAGISTDTQYFGPGTRLTVL.

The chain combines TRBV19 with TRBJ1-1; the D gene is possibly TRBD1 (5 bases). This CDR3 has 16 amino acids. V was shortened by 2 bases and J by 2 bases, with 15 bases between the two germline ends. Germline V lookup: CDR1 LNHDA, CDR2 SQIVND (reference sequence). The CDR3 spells CASSIPGTGGNTEAFF. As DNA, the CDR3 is TGTGCCAGTAGTATACCGGGGACTGGAGGCAACACTGAAGCTTTCTTT.

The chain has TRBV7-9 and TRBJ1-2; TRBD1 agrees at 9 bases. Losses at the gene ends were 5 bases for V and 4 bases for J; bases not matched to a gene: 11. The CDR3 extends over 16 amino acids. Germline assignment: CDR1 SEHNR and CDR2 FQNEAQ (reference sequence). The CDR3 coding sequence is TGTGCCAGCAGCAGACGAACAGGGGGCGGTGGCTATGGCTACACCTTC. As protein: CASSRRTGGGGYGYTF. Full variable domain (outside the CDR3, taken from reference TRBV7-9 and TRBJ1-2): DTGVSQNPRHKITKRGQNVTFRCDPISEHNRLYWYRQTLGQGPEFLTYFQNEAQLEKSRLLSDRFSAERPKGSFSTLEIQRTEQGDSAMYLCASSRRTGGGGYGYTFGSGTRLTVV.

The chain's CDR3 is CATSDPGTSGNNEQYF. The CDR3 nucleotides are TGTGCCACCAGTGATCCCGGGACTAGCGGGAATAACGAGCAGTACTTC. The chain combines TRBV24-1 with TRBJ2-7; 13 bases match TRBD2. V shed 3 bases, J shed 5 bases, and the junction held 6 bases outside the gene matches. Looked up from germline, CDR1 is KGHDR and CDR2 is SFDVKD. The CDR3 spans 16 residues.

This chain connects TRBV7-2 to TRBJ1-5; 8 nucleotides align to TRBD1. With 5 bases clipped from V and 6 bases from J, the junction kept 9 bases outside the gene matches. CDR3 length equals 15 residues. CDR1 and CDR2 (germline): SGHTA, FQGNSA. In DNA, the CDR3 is TGTGCCAGCAGCGACCGGACAGGGATCAGTCAGCCCCAGCATTTT. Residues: CASSDRTGISQPQHF.

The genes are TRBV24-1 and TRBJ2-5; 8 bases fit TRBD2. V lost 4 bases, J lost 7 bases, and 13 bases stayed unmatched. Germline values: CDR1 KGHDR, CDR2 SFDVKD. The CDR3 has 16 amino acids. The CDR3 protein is CATSDPREGPRRTQYF. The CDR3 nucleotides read TGTGCCACCAGTGACCCTCGGGAGGGCCCGCGGCGGACCCAGTACTTC.

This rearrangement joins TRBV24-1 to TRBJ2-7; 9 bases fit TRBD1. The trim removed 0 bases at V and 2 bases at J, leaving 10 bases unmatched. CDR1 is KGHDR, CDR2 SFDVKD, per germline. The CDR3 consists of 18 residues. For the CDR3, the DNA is TGTGCCACCAGTGATTTGCAACGACTCAGACAGGGGGCCTACGAGCAGTACTTC. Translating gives CATSDLQRLRQGAYEQYF.

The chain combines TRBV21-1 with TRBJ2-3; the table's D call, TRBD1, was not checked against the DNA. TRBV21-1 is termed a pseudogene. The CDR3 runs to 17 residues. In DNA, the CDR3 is TGTGCCAGCAGCAAAGTTGTTCGGGACAGGGACACAGATACGCAGTATTTT. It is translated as CASSKVVRDRDTDTQYF.

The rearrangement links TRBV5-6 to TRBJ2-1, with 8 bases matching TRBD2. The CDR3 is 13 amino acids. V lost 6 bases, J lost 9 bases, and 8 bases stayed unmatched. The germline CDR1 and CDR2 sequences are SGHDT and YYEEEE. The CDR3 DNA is TGTGCCAGCACCCGGGGGGGAGGGCTTGAGCAGTTCTTC. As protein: CASTRGGGLEQFF.

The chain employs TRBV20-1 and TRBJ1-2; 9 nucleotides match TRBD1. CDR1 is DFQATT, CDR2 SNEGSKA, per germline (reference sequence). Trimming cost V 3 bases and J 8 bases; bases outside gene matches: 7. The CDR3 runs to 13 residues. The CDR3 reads CSASGDREEGYTF. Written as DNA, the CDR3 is TGCAGTGCTAGTGGGGACAGGGAGGAAGGCTACACCTTC.

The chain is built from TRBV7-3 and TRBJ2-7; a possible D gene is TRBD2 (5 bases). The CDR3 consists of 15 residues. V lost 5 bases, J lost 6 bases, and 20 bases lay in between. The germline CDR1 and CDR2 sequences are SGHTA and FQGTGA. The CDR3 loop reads CASSAQIVSGSEQYF. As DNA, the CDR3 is TGTGCCAGCAGCGCACAGATCGTAAGCGGCTCCGAGCAGTACTTC.

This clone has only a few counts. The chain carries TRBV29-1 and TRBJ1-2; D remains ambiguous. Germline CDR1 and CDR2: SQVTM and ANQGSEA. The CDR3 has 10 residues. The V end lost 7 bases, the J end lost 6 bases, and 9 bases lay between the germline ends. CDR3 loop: CSAWEDGYTF. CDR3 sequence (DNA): TGCAGCGCCTGGGAGGATGGCTACACCTTC.

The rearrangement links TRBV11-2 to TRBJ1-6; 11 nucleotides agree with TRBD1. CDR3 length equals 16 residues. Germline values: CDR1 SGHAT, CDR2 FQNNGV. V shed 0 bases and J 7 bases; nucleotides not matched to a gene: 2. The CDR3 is CASSLEGTGGNSPLHF. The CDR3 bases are TGTGCCAGCAGCTTAGAGGGGACAGGGGGAAATTCACCCCTCCACTTT.

CDR3 DNA sequence: TGTGCCAGCAGCGTAGATCCGGGTCACTCTGGAAACACCATATATTTT. It translates to CASSVDPGHSGNTIYF. The rearrangement joins TRBV9 to TRBJ1-3, with D hard to call. Germline CDR1 is SGDLS and CDR2 is YYNGEE. This CDR3 has 16 amino acids. The V end lost 0 bases, the J end lost 0 bases, and 10 bases lay between the germline ends.

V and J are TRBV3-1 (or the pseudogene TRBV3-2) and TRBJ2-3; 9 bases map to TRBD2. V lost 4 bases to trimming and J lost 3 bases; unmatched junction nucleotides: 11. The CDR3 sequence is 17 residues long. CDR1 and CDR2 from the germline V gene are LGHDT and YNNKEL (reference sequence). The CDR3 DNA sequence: TGTGCCAGCAGCCGGGAAGGTGCGGGAGGGCCGACAGATACGCAGTATTTT. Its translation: CASSREGAGGPTDTQYF.

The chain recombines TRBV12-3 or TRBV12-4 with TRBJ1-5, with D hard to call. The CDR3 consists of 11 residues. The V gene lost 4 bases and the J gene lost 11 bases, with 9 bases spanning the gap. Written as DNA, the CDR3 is TGTGCCAGCAGTTCCGAGGGAGCCCAGCATTTT. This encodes CASSSEGAQHF.

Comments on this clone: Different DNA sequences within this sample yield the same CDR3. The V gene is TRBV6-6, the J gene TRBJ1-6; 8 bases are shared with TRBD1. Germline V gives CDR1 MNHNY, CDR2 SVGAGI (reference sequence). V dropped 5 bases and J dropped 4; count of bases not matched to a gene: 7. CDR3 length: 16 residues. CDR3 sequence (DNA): TGTGCCAGCAGTAGGACAGGGACAGTGTATAATTCACCCCTCCACTTT. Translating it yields CASSRTGTVYNSPLHF.

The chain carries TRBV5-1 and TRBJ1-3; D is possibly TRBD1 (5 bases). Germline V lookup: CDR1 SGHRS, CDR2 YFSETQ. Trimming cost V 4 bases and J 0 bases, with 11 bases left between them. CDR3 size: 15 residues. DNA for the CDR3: TGCGCCAGCAGCGGGGCAACGGACTCTGGAAACACCATATATTTT. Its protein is CASSGATDSGNTIYF.

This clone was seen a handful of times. CDR3: CASSPVANARETQYF. The CDR3 bases are TGTGCCAGCAGCCCCGTGGCAAATGCCAGGGAGACCCAGTACTTC. This chain connects TRBV7-8 to TRBJ2-5; D gene ambiguous. CDR1 SGHVS and CDR2 FQNEAQ come from the germline V gene. The CDR3 totals 15 residues. The V gene lost 5 bases and the J gene lost 5 bases, with 18 bases spanning the gap. Complete variable domain (other parts from reference TRBV7-8 and TRBJ2-5): GAGVSQSPRYKVAKRGQDVALRCDPISGHVSLFWYQQALGQGPEFLTYFQNEAQLDKSGLPSDRFFAERPEGSVSTLKIQRTQQEDSAVYLCASSPVANARETQYFGPGTRLLVL.

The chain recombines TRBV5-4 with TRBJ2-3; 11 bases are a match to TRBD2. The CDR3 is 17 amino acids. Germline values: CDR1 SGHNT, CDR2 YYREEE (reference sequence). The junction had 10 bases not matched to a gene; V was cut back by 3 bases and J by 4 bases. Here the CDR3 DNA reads TGTGCCAGCAGCTCCAGGGTTAGCGGGGGGGCCCCAGATACGCAGTATTTT. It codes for CASSSRVSGGAPDTQYF. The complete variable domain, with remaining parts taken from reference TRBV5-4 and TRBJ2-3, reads ETGVTQSPTHLIKTRGQQVTLRCSSQSGHNTVSWYQQALGQGPQFIFQYYREEENGRGNFPPRFSGLQFPNYSSELNVNALELDDSALYLCASSSRVSGGAPDTQYFGPGTRLTVL.